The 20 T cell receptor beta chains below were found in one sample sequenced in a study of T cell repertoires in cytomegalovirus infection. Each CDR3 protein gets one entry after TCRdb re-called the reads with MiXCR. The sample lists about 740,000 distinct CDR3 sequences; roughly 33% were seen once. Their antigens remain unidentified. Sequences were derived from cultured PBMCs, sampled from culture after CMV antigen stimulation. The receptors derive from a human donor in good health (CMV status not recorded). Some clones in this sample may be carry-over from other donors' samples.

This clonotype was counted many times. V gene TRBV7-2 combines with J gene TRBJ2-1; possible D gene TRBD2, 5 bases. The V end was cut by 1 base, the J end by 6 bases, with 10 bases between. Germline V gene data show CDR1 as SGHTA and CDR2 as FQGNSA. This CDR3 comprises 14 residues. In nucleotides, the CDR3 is TGTGCCAGCAGCTTAGATTTAGGAGGCAATGAGCAGTTCTTC. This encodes CASSLDLGGNEQFF.

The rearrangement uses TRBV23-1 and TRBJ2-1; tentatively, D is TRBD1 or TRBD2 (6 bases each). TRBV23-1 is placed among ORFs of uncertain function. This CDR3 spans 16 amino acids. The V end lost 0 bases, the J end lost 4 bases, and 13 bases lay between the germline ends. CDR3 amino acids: CASSQSKGGSYNEQFF. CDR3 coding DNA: TGCGCCAGCAGTCAATCGAAGGGGGGCTCATACAATGAGCAGTTCTTC.

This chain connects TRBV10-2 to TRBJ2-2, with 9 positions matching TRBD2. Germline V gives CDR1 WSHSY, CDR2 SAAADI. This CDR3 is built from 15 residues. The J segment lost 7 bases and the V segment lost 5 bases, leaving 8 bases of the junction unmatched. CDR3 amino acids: CASSLAGEDNGELFF. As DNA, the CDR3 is TGCGCCAGCAGTTTAGCGGGAGAGGACAACGGGGAGCTGTTTTTT.

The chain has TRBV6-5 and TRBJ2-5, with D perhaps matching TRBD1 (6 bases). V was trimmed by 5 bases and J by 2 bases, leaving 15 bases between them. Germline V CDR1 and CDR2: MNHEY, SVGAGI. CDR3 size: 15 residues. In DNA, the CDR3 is TGTGCCAGCAGTCGTATGACCAGGGGTCAAGAGACCCAGTACTTC. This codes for CASSRMTRGQETQYF.

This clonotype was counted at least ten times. Written as DNA, the CDR3 is TGTGCCAGCAGCAAACGGGACAGGGACAATCAGCCCCAGCATTTT. Translating it yields CASSKRDRDNQPQHF. The V call is TRBV7-8, the J call TRBJ1-5; 9 bases agree with TRBD1. The CDR3 contains 15 residues. Trimming took 5 bases from V and 3 from J; bases not matched to a gene: 5. Germline-derived CDR1 and CDR2 are SGHVS and FQNEAQ.

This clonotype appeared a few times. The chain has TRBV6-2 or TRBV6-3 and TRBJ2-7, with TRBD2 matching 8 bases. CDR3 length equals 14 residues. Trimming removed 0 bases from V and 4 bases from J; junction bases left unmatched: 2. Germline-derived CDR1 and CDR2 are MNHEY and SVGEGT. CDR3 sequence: CASSYSSGSYEQYF. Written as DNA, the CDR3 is TGTGCCAGCAGTTACTCGAGCGGGAGTTACGAGCAGTACTTC.

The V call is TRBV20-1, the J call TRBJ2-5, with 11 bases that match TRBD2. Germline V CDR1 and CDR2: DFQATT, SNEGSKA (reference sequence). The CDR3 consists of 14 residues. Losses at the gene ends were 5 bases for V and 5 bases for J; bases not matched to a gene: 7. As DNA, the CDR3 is TGCAGTGCTTTTAGCGGGGGGGCCTTCGAGACCCAGTACTTC. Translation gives CSAFSGGAFETQYF.

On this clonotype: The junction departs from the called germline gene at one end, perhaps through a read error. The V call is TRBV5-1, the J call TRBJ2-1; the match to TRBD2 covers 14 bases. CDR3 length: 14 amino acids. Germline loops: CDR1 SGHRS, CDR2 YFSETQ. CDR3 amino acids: CANSRLAGGNEQFF. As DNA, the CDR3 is TGCGCCAACAGCCGACTAGCGGGAGGGAATGAGCAGTTCTTC.

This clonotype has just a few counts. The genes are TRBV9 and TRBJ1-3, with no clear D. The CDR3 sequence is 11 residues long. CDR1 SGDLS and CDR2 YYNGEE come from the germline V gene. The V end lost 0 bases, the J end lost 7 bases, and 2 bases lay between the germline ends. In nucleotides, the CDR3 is TGTGCCAGCAGCGTAGCGAACACCATATATTTT. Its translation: CASSVANTIYF.

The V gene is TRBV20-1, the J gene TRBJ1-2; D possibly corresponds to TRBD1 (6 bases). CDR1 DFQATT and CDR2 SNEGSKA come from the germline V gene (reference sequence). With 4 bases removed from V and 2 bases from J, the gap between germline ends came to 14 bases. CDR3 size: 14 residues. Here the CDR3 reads CSAMGAGYNYGYTF. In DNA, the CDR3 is TGCAGTGCTATGGGGGCAGGGTACAACTATGGCTACACCTTC.

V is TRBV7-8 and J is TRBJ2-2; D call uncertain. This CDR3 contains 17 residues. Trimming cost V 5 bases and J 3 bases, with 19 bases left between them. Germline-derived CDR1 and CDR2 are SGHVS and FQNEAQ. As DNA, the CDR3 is TGTGCCAGCAGCCCATATTTCACGGGTGCTTACACCGGGGAGCTGTTTTTT. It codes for CASSPYFTGAYTGELFF.

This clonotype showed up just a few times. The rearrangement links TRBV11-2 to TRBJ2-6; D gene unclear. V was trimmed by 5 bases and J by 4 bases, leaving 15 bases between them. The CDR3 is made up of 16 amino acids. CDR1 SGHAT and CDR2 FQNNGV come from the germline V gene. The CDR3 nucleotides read TGTGCCAGCAGCCCCCTTTGGGCATCAGGGGCCAACGTCCTGACTTTC. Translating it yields CASSPLWASGANVLTF.

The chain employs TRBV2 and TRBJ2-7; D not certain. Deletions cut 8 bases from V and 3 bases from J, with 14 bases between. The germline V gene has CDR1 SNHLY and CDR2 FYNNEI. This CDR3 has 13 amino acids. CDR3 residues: CASGVRSLYEQYF. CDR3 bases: TGTGCCAGCGGTGTGCGGAGCCTCTACGAGCAGTACTTC. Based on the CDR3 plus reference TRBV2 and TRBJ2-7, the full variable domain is EPEVTQTPSHQVTQMGQEVILRCVPISNHLYFYWYRQILGQKVEFLVSFYNNEISEKSEIFDDQFSVERPDGSNFTLKIRSTKLEDSAMYFCASGVRSLYEQYFGPGTRLTVT.

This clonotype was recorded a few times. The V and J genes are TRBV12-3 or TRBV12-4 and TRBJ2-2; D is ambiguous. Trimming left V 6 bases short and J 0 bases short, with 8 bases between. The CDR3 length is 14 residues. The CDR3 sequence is CASSTSTNTGELFF. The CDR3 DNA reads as TGTGCCAGCAGCACGAGTACGAACACCGGGGAGCTGTTTTTT.

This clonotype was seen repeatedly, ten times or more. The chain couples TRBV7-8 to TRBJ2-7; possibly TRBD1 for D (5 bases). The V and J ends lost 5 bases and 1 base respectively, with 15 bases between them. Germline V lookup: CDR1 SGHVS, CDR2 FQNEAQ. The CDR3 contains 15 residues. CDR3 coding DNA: TGTGCCAGCAGCCCTGTTAGACAGAAATCCTACGAGCAGTACTTC. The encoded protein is CASSPVRQKSYEQYF.

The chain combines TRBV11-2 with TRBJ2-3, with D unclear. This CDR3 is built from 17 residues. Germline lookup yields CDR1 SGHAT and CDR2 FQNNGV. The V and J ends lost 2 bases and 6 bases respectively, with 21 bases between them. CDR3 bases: TGTGCCAGCAGCTTACCCCCGGCGGCCTTTGCGGCCGATACGCAGTATTTT. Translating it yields CASSLPPAAFAADTQYF.

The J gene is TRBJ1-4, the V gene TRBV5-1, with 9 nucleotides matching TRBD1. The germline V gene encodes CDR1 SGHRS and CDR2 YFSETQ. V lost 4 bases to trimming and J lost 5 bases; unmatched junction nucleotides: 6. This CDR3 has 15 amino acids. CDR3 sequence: CASSQTGTGNEKLFF. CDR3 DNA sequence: TGCGCCAGCAGCCAGACCGGGACAGGGAATGAAAAACTGTTTTTT. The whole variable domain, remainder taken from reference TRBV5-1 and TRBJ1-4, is KAGVTQTPRYLIKTRGQQVTLSCSPISGHRSVSWYQQTPGQGLQFLFEYFSETQRNKGNFPGRFSGRQFSNSRSEMNVSTLELGDSALYLCASSQTGTGNEKLFFGSGTQLSVL.

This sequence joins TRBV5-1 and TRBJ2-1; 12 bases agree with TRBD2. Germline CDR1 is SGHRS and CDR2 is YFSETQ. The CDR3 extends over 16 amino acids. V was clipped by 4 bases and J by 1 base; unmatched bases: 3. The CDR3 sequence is CASSVGLAGSYNEQFF. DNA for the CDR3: TGCGCCAGCAGCGTAGGACTAGCGGGATCCTACAATGAGCAGTTCTTC.

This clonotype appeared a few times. CDR3 bases: TGTGCCAGCAGTCCTAACAGGGCCGATGGCTACACCTTC. It encodes CASSPNRADGYTF. The V call is TRBV6-1, the J call TRBJ1-2; D possibly corresponds to TRBD1 (6 bases). Between the trimmed V and J ends, which lost 5 bases and 6 bases, there was a span of 13 bases. CDR1 and CDR2 (germline): MNHNS, SASEGT. This CDR3 region has 13 residues.

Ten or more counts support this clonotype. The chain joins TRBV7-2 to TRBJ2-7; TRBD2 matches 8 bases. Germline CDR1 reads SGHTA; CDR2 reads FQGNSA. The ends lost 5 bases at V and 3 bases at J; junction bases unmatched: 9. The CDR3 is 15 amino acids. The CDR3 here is CASSLTSGGNYEQYF. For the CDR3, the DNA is TGTGCCAGCAGCCTGACCAGCGGGGGAAACTACGAGCAGTACTTC.